This is a list of T cell receptor beta chains from one sample in a study of cytomegalovirus exposure and HLA in healthy donors. Only in-frame clones appear in the TCRdb table, and some are missing; sequencing was by immunoSEQ multiplex PCR. Of some 120,000 clones listed, 82% are singletons. Input material: PBMCs. The receptor set was obtained from a male donor in good health and CMV-seropositive. Both conserved end residues are part of each CDR3. The D gene is left open where the match is weak. A clone size is listed for some rows: how often the clone was seen (once, few, many), or a class if it is expanded.

-,TRBJ2-3,-,TRBV9,CASSVSGSTDTQYF,TGTGCCAGCAGCGTTAGCGGAAGCACAGATACGCAGTATTTT
-,TRBJ1-1,-,TRBV5-6,CASSTAATVLNTEAFF,TGTGCCAGCAGCACCGCGGCGACAGTACTTAACACTGAAGCTTTCTTT
-,TRBJ2-7,-,TRBV7-9,CASSWDNGEQYF,TGTGCCAGCAGCTGGGACAACGGCGAGCAGTACTTC
-,TRBJ1-6,-,TRBV27,CASSPGGGSNSPLHF,TGTGCCAGCAGTCCCGGGGGGGGTAGTAATTCACCCCTCCACTTT
-,TRBJ2-5,-,TRBV19,CASSISTGVMETQYF,TGTGCCAGTAGTATAAGTACCGGGGTTATGGAGACCCAGTACTTC
-,TRBJ1-5,once,TRBV28,CASSLFSSSGHNQPQHF,TGTGCCAGCAGTTTATTCAGCTCTTCTGGGCATAATCAGCCCCAGCATTTT
-,TRBJ1-4,-,TRBV7-3,CASSCYRDPATNEKLFF,TGTGCCAGCAGCTGTTACAGGGACCCCGCAACTAATGAAAAACTGTTTTTT
-,TRBJ1-4,-,TRBV4-2,CASSRQGRAGTNEKLFF,TGTGCCAGCAGCCGGCAAGGAAGGGCGGGAACTAATGAAAAACTGTTTTTT
-,TRBJ2-4,-,TRBV14,CASSQDGGLLNIQYF,TGTGCCAGCAGCCAAGATGGAGGTTTGTTGAACATTCAGTACTTC
TRBD2,TRBJ2-7,-,TRBV4-3,CASSQVTSGRTTPYEQYF,TGCGCCAGCAGCCAAGTAACTAGCGGGAGGACAACACCCTACGAGCAGTACTTC
TRBD1,TRBJ1-2,-,TRBV28,CASSFSGTGVYGYTF,TGTGCCAGCAGTTTTTCCGGGACAGGGGTCTATGGCTACACCTTC
-,TRBJ2-5,-,TRBV2,CASSVVKGPETQYF,TGTGCCAGCAGTGTAGTTAAGGGGCCAGAGACCCAGTACTTC
TRBD2,TRBJ2-1,few,TRBV4-3,CASSQEFPSGSYNEQFF,TGCGCCAGCAGCCAAGAGTTCCCTAGCGGCTCCTACAATGAGCAGTTCTTC
-,TRBJ1-5,-,TRBV7-9,CASSPHRQVSNQPQHF,TGTGCCAGCAGCCCACACCGACAGGTTAGCAATCAGCCCCAGCATTTT
TRBD2,TRBJ2-7,-,TRBV19,CASSMASGRMGEQYF,TGTGCCAGTAGTATGGCTAGCGGTAGGATGGGCGAGCAGTACTTC
TRBD2,TRBJ2-7,-,TRBV7-2,CASSPGGAAYEQYF,TGTGCCAGCAGCCCCGGGGGGGCGGCCTACGAGCAGTACTTC
TRBD1,TRBJ1-1,-,TRBV11-3,CASSWGTGANTEAFF,TGTGCCAGCAGCTGGGGGACAGGAGCAAACACTGAAGCTTTCTTT
-,TRBJ1-5,-,TRBV28,CASSWVPAGDIRNQPQHF,TGTGCCAGCAGTTGGGTCCCGGCAGGGGATATTCGAAATCAGCCCCAGCATTTT
-,TRBJ2-3,-,TRBV7-2,CASSGTYNTDTQYF,TGTGCCAGCAGCGGGACTTATAACACAGATACGCAGTATTTT
TRBD2,TRBJ2-5,-,TRBV5-1,CASSLEAGVWETQYF,TGCGCCAGCAGCTTGGAAGCGGGAGTGTGGGAGACCCAGTACTTC
TRBD2,TRBJ2-1,few,TRBV7-6,CASSQGSGRVEQFF,TGTGCCAGCAGCCAGGGGAGCGGGAGGGTTGAGCAGTTCTTC
-,TRBJ2-7,once,TRBV7-9,CSSSSQYEQYF,TGTTCCAGCAGCAGTCAGTACGAGCAGTACTTC
-,TRBJ1-1,-,TRBV5-4,CASSPTGFTYEAFF,TGTGCCAGCAGTCCCACGGGGTTTACTTATGAAGCTTTCTTT
-,TRBJ2-5,-,TRBV2,CASSEGTSGEQYF,TGTGCCAGCAGTGAGGGGACATCCGGAGAGCAGTACTTC
TRBD2,TRBJ2-3,-,TRBV11-2,CASSLAGRAPDTQYF,TGTGCCAGCAGCTTAGCCGGGAGGGCCCCAGATACGCAGTATTTT
-,TRBJ2-7,-,TRBV27,CASSSIYEQYF,TGTGCCAGCAGTTCCATCTACGAGCAGTACTTC
TRBD2,TRBJ2-1,-,TRBV9,CASSPTSGWDNEQFF,TGTGCCAGCAGCCCCACTAGCGGATGGGACAATGAGCAGTTCTTC
TRBD2,TRBJ2-3,once,TRBV7-9,CASSRDYTDTQYF,TGTGCCAGCAGCCGGGACTACACAGATACGCAGTATTTT
-,TRBJ1-1,-,TRBV5-6,CASSFYSEAFF,TGTGCCAGCAGCTTTTACTCTGAAGCTTTCTTT
TRBD2,TRBJ2-3,once,TRBV4-2,CASSRGGGRLAGATDTQYF,TGTGCCAGCAGCCGAGGTGGAGGTCGACTAGCGGGAGCGACAGATACGCAGTATTTT
TRBD2,TRBJ2-7,-,TRBV7-8,CASSLAVLAGDEQYF,TGTGCCAGCAGCTTAGCGGTCCTAGCGGGAGACGAGCAGTACTTC
-,TRBJ1-2,-,TRBV11-2,CASSLAGPGGYTF,TGTGCCAGCAGCTTAGCAGGGCCGGGTGGCTACACCTTC
TRBD2,TRBJ2-1,-,TRBV5-1,CASSDSSGRGSYNEQFF,TGCGCCAGCAGCGATTCTAGCGGGAGAGGGTCCTACAATGAGCAGTTCTTC
TRBD1,TRBJ2-1,-,TRBV19,CASSRNRGDNEQFF,TGTGCCAGTAGCCGAAACAGGGGGGACAATGAGCAGTTCTTC
-,TRBJ1-1,-,TRBV13,CASVAQGRAFF,TGTGCCAGCGTCGCACAGGGTAGAGCTTTCTTT
TRBD1,TRBJ1-2,-,TRBV2,CASSEPGTGYGYTF,TGTGCCAGCAGTGAACCCGGGACAGGTTATGGCTACACCTTC
-,TRBJ1-1,-,TRBV28,CASTGGGLNTEAFF,TGTGCCAGCACCGGGGGGGGACTGAACACTGAAGCTTTCTTT
-,TRBJ2-1,-,TRBV28,CASSPRLVGDEQFF,TGTGCCAGCAGTCCCCGACTAGTAGGAGATGAGCAGTTCTTC
TRBD2,TRBJ2-5,few,TRBV28,CQPGGKETQYF,TGTCAACCGGGAGGAAAAGAGACCCAGTACTTC
-,TRBJ2-5,-,TRBV4-1,CASSQEAELAGAETQYF,TGCGCCAGCAGCCAAGAAGCGGAACTAGCAGGAGCAGAGACCCAGTACTTC
-,TRBJ1-5,few,TRBV21-1,CARAEQGSEQPQHF,TGTGCCAGAGCGGAACAGGGATCAGAGCAGCCCCAGCATTTT
-,TRBJ1-2,-,TRBV7-8,CASSLVGSGGYTF,TGTGCCAGCAGCTTAGTTGGGTCGGGGGGCTACACCTTC
TRBD1,TRBJ1-4,once,TRBV4-3,CASSQDRGRTNEKLFF,TGCGCCAGCAGCCAAGATAGGGGGCGAACTAATGAAAAACTGTTTTTT
TRBD1,TRBJ2-6,-,TRBV7-8,CASSLGDRVTPGANVLTF,TGTGCCAGCAGCTTGGGAGACAGGGTGACCCCTGGGGCCAACGTCCTGACTTTC
TRBD1,TRBJ2-7,-,TRBV7-6,CASSLGQGPLYEQYF,TGTGCCAGCAGCTTGGGACAGGGGCCCCTCTACGAGCAGTACTTC
-,TRBJ2-2,-,TRBV5-4,CASSFTQGNTGELFF,TGTGCCAGCAGCTTCACCCAGGGGAACACCGGGGAGCTGTTTTTT
-,TRBJ1-5,-,TRBV19,CASREQGGNQPQHF,TGTGCCAGTAGAGAACAGGGAGGGAATCAGCCCCAGCATTTT
-,TRBJ2-1,few,TRBV19,CASSIGFAGYNEQFF,TGTGCCAGTAGTATAGGGTTCGCGGGCTACAATGAGCAGTTCTTC
TRBD2,TRBJ2-1,-,TRBV10-3,CAISDMGAGAYNEQFF,TGTGCCATCAGTGACATGGGAGCGGGAGCCTACAATGAGCAGTTCTTC
-,TRBJ2-7,-,TRBV19,CASSPRVRMSYEQYF,TGTGCCAGTAGTCCCAGGGTAAGGATGAGCTACGAGCAGTACTTC
-,TRBJ2-1,-,TRBV7-9,CASSISRDNEQFF,TGTGCCAGCAGCATAAGCAGGGACAATGAGCAGTTCTTC
TRBD2,TRBJ2-7,-,TRBV30,CAWTLGKTGGIEQYF,TGTGCCTGGACCCTCGGCAAAACGGGAGGCATCGAGCAGTACTTC
TRBD1,TRBJ1-5,few,TRBV19,CASSGTGGFQPQHF,TGTGCCAGTTCCGGGACAGGGGGCTTTCAGCCCCAGCATTTT